The following is a T cell receptor beta chain sequence with its context. Its specific antigen is unknown. No base qualities exist here, and no much larger clone lies one base off it. The data were obtained in a study of sequential checkpoint blockade in melanoma (dated by TCRdb to between 2017 and 2020). Background on the whole study: Patients were assigned by 1:1 randomization to either first-line nivolumab followed by ipilimumab (arm A) or ipilimumab followed by nivolumab (arm B). Maintenance nivolumab came after each of the two trial sequences.

TCRbeta CDR3 regions were immunosequenced from genomic DNA with the immunoSEQ Assay. Before high-throughput sequencing, genomic DNA was amplified using bias-controlled multiplex PCR. Processing in the source paper ran as follows. To quantify the absolute abundance of each unique TCRbeta CDR3 region, the sequences were collapsed and filtered. Clonality was defined as 1 minus Pielou's evenness and was calculated using productive rearrangements only. Clones with significantly greater frequencies in on-treatment versus baseline samples were identified using a previously published method. TCRdb provides this immuneACCESS table in a form limited to in-frame rearrangements. Some clones are lacking; in checked studies, under half of them reflect an unresolved V gene, and why the rest are absent is not known. The V and J calls and clone size were taken over from that table, and D and trimming were inferred from the DNA. The sample yields 15,000 to 20,000 clones; around 80% were counted once. Jointly, the top ten make up about 11% of the sample.

The label giving this sample's treatment or condition can be read as: randomized to nivolumab then ipilimumab (arm A) or the reverse (arm B). Prior DNA-damaging chemotherapy had not been received by any trial patient. A FACS Aria II flow cytometer was used to sort live CD3+CD8+ cells that were negative for CD19 and CD56 from thawed PBMCs. The samples were obtained from melanoma patients enrolled in CheckMate 064, an open-label, randomized phase II trial testing sequential checkpoint blockade. Peripheral blood mononuclear cells were collected by leukapheresis, purified using Ficoll-Paque, and frozen in human serum containing about 10% DMSO. Purity of sorted blood CD3+CD8+ cells was verified at >95% immediately after sorting, followed by DNA extraction. Study-level results and caveats: The response-prediction model combining TCR metrics and mutation burden needs validation in larger, independent patient cohorts.

Counted from cysteine to phenylalanine, this CDR3 has 15 amino acids. Of all the DNA, just the CDR3 is kept, 45 bases in frame from base 1. Per the germline V gene (reference sequence), SEHNR is the CDR1 and FQNEAQ is the CDR2. V trim: 1 base; J trim: 4 bases; unmatched bases: 3. The input for sequencing was CD8+ T cells sorted from blood (inferred from file names), taken from a patient given nivolumab and ipilimumab in sequence. The rearranged chain carries TRBV7-9 and TRBJ1-1; 10 bases in between match TRBD1. The clonotype originates from a human donor with melanoma. The CDR3 reads as follows: CASSLGQGAGTEAFF. Here is the DNA: TGTGCCAGCAGCTTAGGACAGGGGGCAGGCACTGAAGCTTTCTTT.